This T cell receptor (beta chain) was sequenced for a study of shared clonotypes between healthy human individuals. V lost 5 bases and J lost 6; bases outside the gene matches: 7. Germline loops: CDR1 SSHAT, CDR2 FNYEAQ (reference sequence). The CDR3 runs to 13 residues. The data were produced by immunoSEQ multiplex PCR, yet TCRdb's version contains in-frame clones alone and is incomplete. The repertoire includes 2 million to 2.5 million clones, 93% of them detected once, and approximately 0.35% sits in the top ten. The chain couples TRBV7-7 to TRBJ2-7, with 7 bases that match TRBD1. This TCR was recovered from a man in his late teens or twenties in good health. Some clones in this sample may be carry-over from other donors' samples. Sequencing input: naive CD4+ T cells from PBMCs. Subset here: CD45RA+ positively selected. The DNA for the CDR3 is TGTGCCAGCAGCCTAGACAGGGTAGGCGAGCAGTACTTC. It codes for CASSLDRVGEQYF.